The T cell receptor (beta chain) under discussion was sequenced for a study of blood T cell repertoires in COVID-19. Study details: COVID-19 samples collected from the United States, Italy and Spain covered acute and convalescent phases. In each case, the material was cDNA or gDNA derived from T cells, B-cell-depleted T cells, or PBMCs.

Trimming removed 7 bases from V and 0 bases from J, with 31 bases in between. CDR1 is MDHEN and CDR2 is SYDVKM in the germline V gene. The CDR3 covers 21 residues. Using immunoSEQ multiplex PCR, the repertoire was profiled, and TCRdb retains in-frame clones only, with some absent. This table has roughly 180,000 clones, approximately 91% appearing once. The sequencing input was peripheral blood. The rearrangement joins TRBV28 to TRBJ1-3, with D possibly being TRBD1 (6 bases). This clonotype originated in a man in his 70s with active or convalescent COVID-19. The CDR3 sequence: CASTQWGFGGATDNSGNTIYF. CDR3 sequence (DNA): TGTGCCAGCACCCAATGGGGCTTTGGGGGGGCGACAGATAACTCTGGAAACACCATATATTTT. The variable domain in full, completed from reference TRBV28 and TRBJ1-3, reads DVKVTQSSRYLVKRTGEKVFLECVQDMDHENMFWYRQDPGLGLRLIYFSYDVKMKEKGDIPEGYSVSREKKERFSLILESASTNQTSMYLCASTQWGFGGATDNSGNTIYFGEGSWLTVV.